One sample yielded the 20 T cell receptor beta chains listed below, sequenced in a study of shared clonotypes between healthy human individuals (dated by TCRdb to about 2020). Library method: the immunoSEQ multiplex PCR assay. TCRdb provides this immuneACCESS table in a form limited to in-frame rearrangements. Some clones are lacking; in checked studies, under half of them reflect an unresolved V gene, and why the rest are absent is not known. In this sample the table shows approximately 840,000 clones, about 96% of which occur a single time. Roughly 0.23% of the sample goes to the ten largest clones. For the CD8 naive samples, CD45RO-negative cells were positively selected for CCR7, yielding a CD45RA+CCR7+ population from which TemRA cells were excluded. The specimen sequenced was naive CD8+ T cells sorted from blood. The sample's cell subset or site label is to be understood as: CD45RA+CCR7+. Receptor source: a man aged 25-45 years in good health.

CDR3 coding DNA: TGTGCCAGCAGCTTATCGTCGTCCTACAATGAGCAGTTCTTC. It specifies CASSLSSSYNEQFF. The rearrangement uses TRBV7-9 and TRBJ2-1; D is ambiguous. Trimming took off 2 bases at V and 1 base at J, with 6 bases between the two ends. In germline, CDR1 is SEHNR, CDR2 FQNEAQ (reference sequence). CDR3 length: 14 amino acids.

The chain couples TRBV7-9 to TRBJ1-4; unclear D gene. This CDR3 spans 14 amino acids. The germline V and J ends were trimmed by 5 bases and 7 bases, with 14 bases remaining between them. Germline V CDR1 and CDR2: SEHNR, FQNEAQ (reference sequence). The DNA for the CDR3 is TGTGCCAGCAGCCCAGAAGGAGTTACTGAAAAACTGTTTTTT. Protein product: CASSPEGVTEKLFF.

The V and J genes are TRBV29-1 and TRBJ1-2; 10 nucleotides line up with TRBD1. V shed 5 bases and J 2 bases; nucleotides not matched to a gene: 5. The length of the CDR3 is 14 residues. Germline assignment: CDR1 SQVTM and CDR2 ANQGSEA. Written as DNA, the CDR3 is TGCAGCGTTCAGGGGACAGGGGAGAACTATGGCTACACCTTC. Amino acids: CSVQGTGENYGYTF.

This chain joins TRBV5-1 and TRBJ2-2, with D perhaps TRBD1 or TRBD2 (6 bases each). Germline CDR1 and CDR2: SGHRS and YFSETQ. This CDR3 is 13 amino acids long. V was cut by 1 base and J by 6 bases, with 7 bases left in between. CDR3 amino acids: CASSLRGAGELFF. CDR3 nucleotides: TGCGCCAGCAGCTTGAGGGGGGCCGGGGAGCTGTTTTTT.

The V and J genes are TRBV30 and TRBJ2-1; a weak D match, TRBD2 (5 bases). Germline V lookup: CDR1 GTSNPN, CDR2 SVGIG (reference sequence). CDR3 size: 12 residues. The V and J ends lost 0 bases and 9 bases respectively, with 9 bases between them. CDR3: CAWSVGGGEQFF. The CDR3 DNA sequence: TGTGCCTGGAGTGTAGGAGGCGGTGAGCAGTTCTTC.

The rearrangement uses TRBV27 and TRBJ2-3, with 9 bases lining up with TRBD2. This CDR3 has 17 amino acids. J gave up 1 base and V 0 bases, and 5 bases lay outside the gene matches. Germline assignment: CDR1 MNHEY and CDR2 SMNVEV (reference sequence). The CDR3 DNA is TGTGCCAGCAGTTTATCCCCTTGGACTAGCGGCACAGATACGCAGTATTTT. It translates to CASSLSPWTSGTDTQYF.

V is TRBV6-5 and J is TRBJ1-1; no clear D gene. Looked up from germline, CDR1 is MNHEY and CDR2 is SVGAGI. This CDR3 contains 9 residues. Trimming pared 5 bases from V and 11 bases from J, leaving 6 bases between. Written as DNA, the CDR3 is TGTGCCAGCAGTGACCGGGCTTTCTTT. Its translation is CASSDRAFF.

This clone was detected once. For the CDR3, the DNA is TGTGCCAGCAGCCAAGGAGGGACTAGCGGGAGACATGAGCAGTTCTTC. This translates into CASSQGGTSGRHEQFF. The gene calls are TRBV4-2 and TRBJ2-1; 14 bases line up with TRBD2. The CDR3 has 16 amino acids. V lost 1 base to trimming and J lost 8 bases; unmatched junction nucleotides: 4. Looked up from germline, CDR1 is LGHNA and CDR2 is YNFKEQ.

Comment on this clone: Other DNA sequences in this specimen translate into the identical CDR3. This rearrangement joins TRBV27 to TRBJ2-1, with D maybe TRBD1 (6 bases). V was cut by 1 base and J by 2 bases, with 9 bases left in between. This CDR3 has 15 amino acids. The germline V gene has CDR1 MNHEY and CDR2 SMNVEV (reference sequence). The CDR3 DNA reads as TGTGCCAGCAGTTTATTGGCAGGGGCCTACAATGAGCAGTTCTTC. Protein sequence: CASSLLAGAYNEQFF.

On this clone: Other DNA variants within this sample encode the same CDR3. Written as DNA, the CDR3 is TGCGCCAGCAGCCTAGGGACAGGGGAGAACACTGAAGCTTTCTTT. It encodes CASSLGTGENTEAFF. The chain has TRBV5-1 and TRBJ1-1, with 10 bases that match TRBD1. The CDR3 length is 15 residues. V was pared by 4 bases and J by 1 base, with 4 bases of the junction left unmatched. CDR1 is SGHRS and CDR2 is YFSETQ in the germline V gene. The entire variable domain, with the rest obtained from reference TRBV5-1 and TRBJ1-1, is as follows: KAGVTQTPRYLIKTRGQQVTLSCSPISGHRSVSWYQQTPGQGLQFLFEYFSETQRNKGNFPGRFSGRQFSNSRSEMNVSTLELGDSALYLCASSLGTGENTEAFFGQGTRLTVV.

This clone was seen only once. This chain joins TRBV19 and TRBJ1-1; D gene ambiguous. The CDR3 is made up of 15 amino acids. Germline CDR1 LNHDA, CDR2 SQIVND (reference sequence). V shed 3 bases and J shed 1 base, with 12 bases lying between them. CDR3 coding DNA: TGTGCCAGTAGTATGGATGGAATTTCGAACACTGAAGCTTTCTTT. Its protein product is CASSMDGISNTEAFF.

This chain uses TRBV7-3 with TRBJ2-7; 11 positions agree with TRBD2. Germline CDR1 SGHTA, CDR2 FQGTGA. The V gene end was trimmed by 6 bases and the J gene end by 3 bases; junction bases not matched to a gene: 7. The CDR3 has 15 amino acids. In nucleotides, the CDR3 is TGTGCCAGCAGACAAACTAGCGGGAGCTTCTACGAGCAGTACTTC. It is translated as CASRQTSGSFYEQYF.

This clone was seen just once. This chain links TRBV7-2 with TRBJ2-1, with 13 positions matching TRBD2. The germline V gene encodes CDR1 SGHTA and CDR2 FQGNSA. V was pared by 3 bases and J by 8 bases, with 4 bases of the junction left unmatched. This CDR3 comprises 15 residues. The CDR3 bases are TGTGCCAGCAGCTTCGGACTAGCGGGAGCTTATGAGCAGTTCTTC. It codes for CASSFGLAGAYEQFF.

The V call is TRBV27, the J call TRBJ2-3; TRBD1 aligns across 8 bases. CDR1 MNHEY and CDR2 SMNVEV come from the germline V gene (reference sequence). The CDR3 is made up of 14 amino acids. The V and J ends lost 4 bases and 4 bases, in that order; junction bases with no gene match: 4. The CDR3 loop is CASSSGQGSDTQYF. The CDR3 bases are TGTGCCAGCAGTTCAGGACAGGGTTCAGATACGCAGTATTTT.

V gene TRBV5-6 combines with J gene TRBJ2-5; D is unresolved. This CDR3 spans 14 amino acids. The germline gives CDR1 SGHDT, CDR2 YYEEEE. V lost 2 bases to trimming and J lost 2 bases, with 10 bases between them. The CDR3 sequence: CASSLVGGQETQYF. Here the CDR3 DNA reads TGTGCCAGCAGCTTAGTCGGCGGACAAGAGACCCAGTACTTC.

J is TRBJ2-7 and V is TRBV6-1; 7 bases align to TRBD1. The junction had 8 bases not matched to a gene; V was cut back by 4 bases and J by 5 bases. CDR1 is MNHNS, CDR2 SASEGT, per germline. This CDR3 region has 14 residues. CDR3 region: CASSAAGTVHEQYF. The CDR3 DNA is TGTGCCAGCAGTGCCGCCGGGACAGTCCACGAGCAGTACTTC.

The chain combines TRBV28 with TRBJ2-7; D possibly corresponds to TRBD1 (7 bases). CDR1 and CDR2 from the germline V gene are MDHEN and SYDVKM. Trimming took 7 bases from V and 4 from J, leaving 17 bases between them. The CDR3 extends over 14 amino acids. The CDR3 loop is CASKAGQSTYEQYF. The DNA of the CDR3 is TGTGCCAGCAAGGCGGGACAGAGCACTTACGAGCAGTACTTC.

The genes are TRBV9 and TRBJ2-3; D unclear. The V gene lost 2 bases and the J gene lost 1 base, with 11 bases spanning the gap. Germline-derived CDR1 and CDR2 are SGDLS and YYNGEE. The CDR3 totals 15 residues. CDR3 region: CASSVPHVGTDTQYF. In DNA form, the CDR3 reads TGTGCCAGCAGCGTGCCTCACGTAGGCACAGATACGCAGTATTTT.

The gene calls are TRBV6-4 and TRBJ2-3; D unresolved. V was pared by 2 bases and J by 7 bases, with 13 bases between. Germline V CDR1 and CDR2: MRHNA, SNTAGT. This CDR3 is built from 14 residues. CDR3 residues: CASSDGGPGHTQYF. Here the CDR3 DNA reads TGTGCCAGCAGTGACGGCGGACCGGGTCATACGCAGTATTTT.

The gene calls are TRBV7-9 and TRBJ2-7, with D tentatively TRBD2 (5 bases). Germline lookup yields CDR1 SEHNR and CDR2 FQNEAQ (reference sequence). V lost 11 bases and J lost 5, with 10 bases in between. This CDR3 has 10 amino acids. CDR3 in DNA: TGTGCCGCCGGGGATGACGAGCAGTACTTC. Its protein product is CAAGDDEQYF.